Following are 29 T cell receptor beta chains from one sample sequenced in a study of OX40 agonist ivuxolimab in advanced cancers. Assay used: immunoSEQ multiplex PCR; TCRdb lists only in-frame clones, some missing. Here the sample spans around 68,000 clones, about nine tenths being singletons. The input for sequencing was CD4+ or CD8+ T cells sorted from blood, taken in a trial of the OX40 agonist ivuxolimab. The receptors originated from an adult with an advanced solid tumor such as melanoma, head and neck, liver or kidney cancer.

Turning to this clone: In the same sample, other DNA sequences code for this CDR3. This chain joins TRBV2 and TRBJ2-3; D may be TRBD2 (6 bases). Between the trimmed V and J ends, which lost 8 bases and 2 bases, there was a span of 14 bases. Per germline, CDR1 SNHLY and CDR2 FYNNEI. This CDR3 region has 14 residues. This CDR3 is CASGTAGITDTQYF. The DNA for the CDR3 is TGTGCCAGCGGGACGGCGGGGATCACAGATACGCAGTATTTT.

The V and J genes are TRBV2 and TRBJ1-4; D call uncertain. V gave up 4 bases and J gave up 0 bases, with 18 bases separating them. Germline CDR1 and CDR2: SNHLY and FYNNEI. The length of the CDR3 is 18 residues. CDR3 DNA: TGTGCCAGCAGTGCCCCCGAGGGAACGCTTTCAACTAATGAAAAACTGTTTTTT. Translated: CASSAPEGTLSTNEKLFF.

The V gene is TRBV19, the J gene TRBJ1-2; 7 bases fit TRBD1. The CDR3 is made up of 17 amino acids. Germline-derived CDR1 and CDR2 are LNHDA and SQIVND (reference sequence). Trimming cost V 3 bases and J 4 bases; bases outside gene matches: 14. This chain's CDR3 is CASSIKSRGLSAYGYTF. The DNA of the CDR3 is TGTGCCAGTAGTATTAAATCAAGGGGGCTGAGTGCCTATGGCTACACCTTC.

This clone has just one count. V usage is TRBV7-9 and J usage is TRBJ1-3; 9 bases match TRBD1. With 5 bases clipped from V and 0 bases from J, the junction kept 5 bases outside the gene matches. Germline loops: CDR1 SEHNR, CDR2 FQNEAQ (reference sequence). The CDR3 consists of 16 residues. CDR3 sequence: CASSQPGQGSGNTIYF. DNA of the CDR3: TGTGCCAGCAGCCAGCCGGGACAGGGCTCTGGAAACACCATATATTTT.

This clone was seen more than once but under ten times. The V gene is TRBV29-1, the J gene TRBJ2-7; D may correspond to TRBD1 or TRBD2 (5 bases each). The CDR3 has 13 amino acids. V was pared by 2 bases and J by 2 bases, with 10 bases between. CDR1 is SQVTM and CDR2 is ANQGSEA in the germline V gene. The CDR3 region is CSVEMGTPYEQYF. In DNA form, the CDR3 reads TGCAGCGTTGAAATGGGGACCCCCTACGAGCAGTACTTC.

The chain carries TRBV6-6 and TRBJ2-7; possible D gene TRBD1, 6 bases. This CDR3 comprises 13 residues. CDR1 is MNHNY and CDR2 is SVGAGI in the germline V gene (reference sequence). V lost 6 bases to trimming and J lost 4 bases, with 13 bases between them. CDR3: CASSNGQLYEQYF. CDR3 nucleotides: TGTGCCAGCAGCAACGGACAGCTTTACGAGCAGTACTTC.

CDR3 loop: CASRRDGGAGELFF. The CDR3 DNA sequence: TGTGCCAGCAGGAGGGACGGGGGAGCCGGGGAGCTGTTTTTT. V is TRBV7-8 and J is TRBJ2-2, with a weak D call TRBD2 (6 bases). This CDR3 spans 14 amino acids. Germline lookup yields CDR1 SGHVS and CDR2 FQNEAQ. V was trimmed by 6 bases and J by 6 bases, leaving 14 bases between them.

This chain connects TRBV29-1 to TRBJ1-5, with 7 nucleotides matching TRBD1. Germline CDR1 and CDR2: SQVTM and ANQGSEA. Trimming at V came to 4 bases and at J to 4 bases, leaving 4 bases not matched to a gene. The CDR3 totals 13 residues. The CDR3 nucleotides are TGCAGCGTTGGTGGACAGGAAAATCAGCCCCAGCATTTT. Translation gives CSVGGQENQPQHF.

Only one count was recorded for this clone. The chain has TRBV7-2 and TRBJ2-1; 14 bases align to TRBD2. Germline CDR1 is SGHTA and CDR2 is FQGNSA. V lost 4 bases and J lost 8; bases outside the gene matches: 7. This CDR3 is 16 amino acids long. CDR3 sequence (DNA): TGTGCCAGCAGCTCCGGACTAGCGGGGGGCCAGGATGAGCAGTTCTTC. Residues: CASSSGLAGGQDEQFF. The full variable domain, in which reference TRBV7-2 and TRBJ2-1 provide the parts outside the CDR3, is GAGVSQSPSNKVTEKGKDVELRCDPISGHTALYWYRQSLGQGLEFLIYFQGNSAPDKSGLPSDRFSAERTGGSVSTLTIQRTQQEDSAVYLCASSSGLAGGQDEQFFGPGTRLTVL.

The chain carries TRBV28 and TRBJ2-7, with 10 bases fitting TRBD1. The CDR3 is made up of 16 amino acids. CDR1 is MDHEN, CDR2 SYDVKM, per germline. V lost 5 bases, J lost 2 bases, and 9 bases stayed unmatched. The CDR3 DNA reads as TGTGCCAGCAGTCTCGGGACAGGGGCTGTTGCCTACGAGCAGTACTTC. Its translation: CASSLGTGAVAYEQYF.

This chain connects TRBV2 to TRBJ1-2, with D perhaps matching TRBD1 (6 bases). V was shortened by 4 bases and J by 5 bases, with 14 bases between the two germline ends. There are 14 residues in the CDR3. Looked up from germline, CDR1 is SNHLY and CDR2 is FYNNEI. The DNA of the CDR3 is TGTGCCAGCAGTGCGTCGGGGGGCAGTTATGGCTACACCTTC. Translation: CASSASGGSYGYTF.

This clone was found once. DNA for the CDR3: TGTGCCAGCAGCTTAGACCCAGGTTACGAGACCCAGTACTTC. Protein: CASSLDPGYETQYF. This chain links TRBV7-9 with TRBJ2-5; D is unresolved. Germline V lookup: CDR1 SEHNR, CDR2 FQNEAQ (reference sequence). This CDR3 has 14 amino acids. V was pared by 1 base and J by 5 bases, with 11 bases between. Together with reference TRBV7-9 and TRBJ2-5, the CDR3 gives the full variable domain: DTGVSQNPRHKITKRGQNVTFRCDPISEHNRLYWYRQTLGQGPEFLTYFQNEAQLEKSRLLSDRFSAERPKGSFSTLEIQRTEQGDSAMYLCASSLDPGYETQYFGPGTRLLVL.

The chain combines TRBV27 with TRBJ2-7; D perhaps matches TRBD1 (6 bases). The ends were cut back, 6 bases at V and 3 bases at J, with 12 bases in the middle. Germline CDR1 and CDR2: MNHEY and SMNVEV (reference sequence). The CDR3 is 13 residues long. CDR3 nucleotide sequence: TGTGCCAGCAGCCGCCAGACAGGCTACGAGCAGTACTTC. The encoded protein is CASSRQTGYEQYF.

This clone appeared a single time. This chain connects TRBV2 to TRBJ2-5; a possible D gene is TRBD2 (5 bases). V gave up 6 bases and J gave up 5 bases, with 10 bases separating them. The CDR3 covers 12 residues. Germline lookup yields CDR1 SNHLY and CDR2 FYNNEI. The CDR3 here is CASRGEGETQYF. The CDR3 DNA follows: TGTGCCAGCAGGGGAGAAGGGGAGACCCAGTACTTC.

This clone turned up a few times. The chain recombines TRBV19 with TRBJ1-1; D ambiguous. Trimming left V 7 bases short and J 1 base short, with 10 bases between. The CDR3 consists of 13 residues. Looked up from germline, CDR1 is LNHDA and CDR2 is SQIVND (reference sequence). CDR3 region: CASNRRENTEAFF. CDR3 sequence (DNA): TGTGCCAGTAACAGACGGGAGAACACTGAAGCTTTCTTT.

This clone was recorded only once. The chain couples TRBV7-2 to TRBJ2-1; 9 bases agree with TRBD2. V lost 5 bases, J lost 7 bases, and 15 bases stayed unmatched. Looked up from germline, CDR1 is SGHTA and CDR2 is FQGNSA. The CDR3 has 17 amino acids. The CDR3 protein is CASSLHSGGHKGNEQFF. The CDR3 nucleotides read TGTGCCAGCAGCCTACATAGCGGGGGCCATAAGGGGAATGAGCAGTTCTTC.

This chain joins TRBV29-1 and TRBJ1-2, with D perhaps matching TRBD1 (5 bases). The germline V gene encodes CDR1 SQVTM and CDR2 ANQGSEA. The CDR3 runs to 15 residues. The V end was cut by 4 bases, the J end by 6 bases, with 21 bases between. CDR3 protein: CSVVAFGREGDGYTF. CDR3 DNA sequence: TGCAGCGTTGTAGCTTTTGGCAGGGAAGGAGATGGCTACACCTTC.

The rearrangement uses TRBV2 and TRBJ1-2; D might be TRBD1 (5 bases). Trimming took off 2 bases at V and 7 bases at J, with 11 bases between the two ends. The CDR3 contains 13 residues. Germline V lookup: CDR1 SNHLY, CDR2 FYNNEI. CDR3 protein: CASSESGHGGYTF. As DNA, the CDR3 is TGTGCCAGCAGTGAATCGGGGCACGGTGGCTACACCTTC.

The rearrangement joins TRBV30 to TRBJ2-1, with 13 bases aligning to TRBD2. Germline CDR1 reads GTSNPN; CDR2 reads SVGIG (reference sequence). Trimming removed 2 bases from V and 5 bases from J; junction bases left unmatched: 3. This CDR3 has 15 residues. CDR3 coding DNA: TGTGCCTGGAGTCAACTAGCGGGAGGGCACAATGAGCAGTTCTTC. Protein sequence: CAWSQLAGGHNEQFF.

The chain carries TRBV28 and TRBJ2-5; 8 bases map to TRBD2. CDR1 is MDHEN and CDR2 is SYDVKM in the germline V gene. J lost 3 bases, V lost 4 bases, and 4 bases had no gene match. The CDR3 extends over 14 amino acids. CDR3 sequence: CASSSVAGKETQYF. Here the CDR3 DNA reads TGTGCCAGCAGTTCGGTAGCGGGAAAAGAGACCCAGTACTTC.

This rearrangement joins TRBV7-2 to TRBJ1-5, with 8 bases fitting TRBD1. CDR1 is SGHTA and CDR2 is FQGNSA in the germline V gene. V lost 1 base, J lost 2 bases, and 7 bases stayed unmatched. The CDR3 has 17 amino acids. The CDR3 DNA is TGTGCCAGCAGCTTAGTTCCGGTGACAGGGGGCAATCAGCCCCAGCATTTT. As protein: CASSLVPVTGGNQPQHF.

This chain links TRBV18 with TRBJ1-5; D remains unclear. Germline CDR1 KGHSH, CDR2 LQKENI. This CDR3 region has 16 residues. V dropped 6 bases and J dropped 1 base, with 16 bases sitting between them. The DNA of the CDR3 is TGTGCCAGCTCTCCCGCGGACCGAATAAGCAATCAGCCCCAGCATTTT. Translating it yields CASSPADRISNQPQHF. Filled out from reference TRBV18 and TRBJ1-5, the complete variable domain reads NAGVMQNPRHLVRRRGQEARLRCSPMKGHSHVYWYRQLPEEGLKFMVYLQKENIIDESGMPKERFSAEFPKEGPSILRIQQVVRGDSAAYFCASSPADRISNQPQHFGDGTRLSIL.

In this sample, this clone turned up a few times. The chain links TRBV19 to TRBJ2-2; D remains ambiguous. This CDR3 comprises 12 residues. Germline loops: CDR1 LNHDA, CDR2 SQIVND (reference sequence). Trimming left V 5 bases short and J 6 bases short, with 7 bases between. The CDR3 sequence is CASSQVAGELFF. CDR3 DNA sequence: TGTGCCAGTAGTCAAGTAGCCGGGGAGCTGTTTTTT.

CDR3 nucleotides: TGTGCCAGCAGTTTAATCCCCGACAGGGCCTATGGCTACACCTTC. Residues: CASSLIPDRAYGYTF. The chain joins TRBV28 to TRBJ1-2; TRBD1 agrees at 7 bases. The CDR3 has 15 amino acids. From germline, CDR1 is MDHEN and CDR2 SYDVKM. J gave up 4 bases and V 2 bases, and 7 bases lay outside the gene matches.

As regards this clone: This sample includes further DNA sequences coding for the same CDR3. This rearrangement joins TRBV7-2 to TRBJ2-3, with D hard to call. The V gene's germline CDR1 is SGHTA and CDR2 FQGNSA. The CDR3 sequence is 13 residues long. V shed 1 base and J shed 6 bases, with 8 bases lying between them. Here the CDR3 reads CASSLGRADTQYF. CDR3 coding DNA: TGTGCCAGCAGCTTAGGAAGGGCTGATACGCAGTATTTT. Combining the CDR3 with reference TRBV7-2 and TRBJ2-3 gives the whole variable domain GAGVSQSPSNKVTEKGKDVELRCDPISGHTALYWYRQSLGQGLEFLIYFQGNSAPDKSGLPSDRFSAERTGGSVSTLTIQRTQQEDSAVYLCASSLGRADTQYFGPGTRLTVL.

This clone was seen only a few times. The chain joins TRBV19 to TRBJ1-2; no firm D call. Per the germline V gene, CDR1 is LNHDA and CDR2 is SQIVND (reference sequence). V lost 2 bases, J lost 7 bases, and 8 bases lay in between. CDR3 length equals 12 residues. CDR3 in amino acids: CASSIPLGGYTF. DNA for the CDR3: TGTGCCAGTAGTATACCACTTGGTGGCTACACCTTC. Combining the CDR3 with reference TRBV19 and TRBJ1-2 gives the whole variable domain DGGITQSPKYLFRKEGQNVTLSCEQNLNHDAMYWYRQDPGQGLRLIYYSQIVNDFQKGDIAEGYSVSREKKESFPLTVTSAQKNPTAFYLCASSIPLGGYTFGSGTRLTVV.

The chain couples TRBV30 to TRBJ2-4, with D possibly TRBD1 on 5 matching bases. This CDR3 comprises 15 residues. The ends were cut back, 1 base at V and 3 bases at J, with 13 bases in the middle. From germline, CDR1 is GTSNPN and CDR2 SVGIG (reference sequence). DNA of the CDR3: TGTGCCTGGAGTGGATCCGGGCAGGGCAAAAACATTCAGTACTTC. It translates to CAWSGSGQGKNIQYF.

A remark on this clone: Different DNA sequences within this sample yield the same CDR3. J is TRBJ1-6 and V is TRBV30; D possibly corresponds to TRBD1 (6 bases). CDR1 and CDR2 from the germline V gene are GTSNPN and SVGIG (reference sequence). The length of the CDR3 is 15 residues. V gave up 1 base and J gave up 2 bases, with 9 bases separating them. CDR3 residues: CAWSGRTAYNSPLHF. CDR3 nucleotides: TGTGCCTGGAGTGGGAGGACAGCCTATAATTCACCCCTCCACTTT. Drawing the rest from reference TRBV30 and TRBJ1-6, the complete variable domain is SQTIHQWPATLVQPVGSPLSLECTVEGTSNPNLYWYRQAAGRGLQLLFYSVGIGQISSEVPQNLSASRPQDRQFILSSKKLLLSDSGFYLCAWSGRTAYNSPLHFGNGTRLTVT.

This clone was counted only a few times. J is TRBJ2-7 and V is TRBV5-6; D gene ambiguous. Between the trimmed V and J ends, which lost 0 bases and 2 bases, there was a span of 12 bases. The CDR3 is 15 residues long. In germline, CDR1 is SGHDT, CDR2 YYEEEE. The CDR3 DNA follows: TGTGCCAGCAGCTTGGCCAGACAAGTACCCTACGAGCAGTACTTC. This encodes CASSLARQVPYEQYF.